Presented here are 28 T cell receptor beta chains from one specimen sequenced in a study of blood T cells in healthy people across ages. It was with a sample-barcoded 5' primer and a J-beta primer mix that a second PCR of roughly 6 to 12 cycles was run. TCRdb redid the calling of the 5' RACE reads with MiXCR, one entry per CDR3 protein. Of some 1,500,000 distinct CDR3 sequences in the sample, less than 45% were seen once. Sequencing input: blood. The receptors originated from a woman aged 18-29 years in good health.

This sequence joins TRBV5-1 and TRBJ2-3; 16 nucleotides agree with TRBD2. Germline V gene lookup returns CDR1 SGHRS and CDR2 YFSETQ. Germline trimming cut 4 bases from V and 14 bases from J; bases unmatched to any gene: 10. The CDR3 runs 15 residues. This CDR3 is CASSGTSGGDRRRYF. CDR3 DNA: TGCGCCAGCAGCGGGACTAGCGGGGGGGATAGGCGGCGGTATTTT. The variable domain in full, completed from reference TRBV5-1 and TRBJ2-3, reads KAGVTQTPRYLIKTRGQQVTLSCSPISGHRSVSWYQQTPGQGLQFLFEYFSETQRNKGNFPGRFSGRQFSNSRSEMNVSTLELGDSALYLCASSGTSGGDRRRYFGPGTRLTVL.

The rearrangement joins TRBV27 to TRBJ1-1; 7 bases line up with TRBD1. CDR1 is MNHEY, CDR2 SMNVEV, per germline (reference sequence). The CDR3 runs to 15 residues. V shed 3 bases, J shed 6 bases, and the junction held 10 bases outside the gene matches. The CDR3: CASSLAPTGSAEAFF. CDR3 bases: TGTGCCAGCAGTTTGGCCCCGACAGGGTCCGCTGAAGCTTTCTTT.

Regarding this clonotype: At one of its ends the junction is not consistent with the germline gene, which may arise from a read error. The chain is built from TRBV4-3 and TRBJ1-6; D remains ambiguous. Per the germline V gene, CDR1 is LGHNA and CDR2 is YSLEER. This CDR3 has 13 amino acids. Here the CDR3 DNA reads TGCGCCAGCGGCCAAGAAAAGAATTCACCCCTCCACTTT. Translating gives CASGQEKNSPLHF.

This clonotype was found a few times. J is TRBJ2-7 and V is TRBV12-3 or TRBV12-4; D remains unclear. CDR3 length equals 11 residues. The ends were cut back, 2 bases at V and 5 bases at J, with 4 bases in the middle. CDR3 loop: CASSLTDEQYF. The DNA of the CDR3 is TGTGCCAGCAGTTTAACCGACGAGCAGTACTTC.

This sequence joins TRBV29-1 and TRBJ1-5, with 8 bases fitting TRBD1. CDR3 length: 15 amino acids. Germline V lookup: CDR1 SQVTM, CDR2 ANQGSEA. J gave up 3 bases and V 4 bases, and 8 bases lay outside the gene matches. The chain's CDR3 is CSVGLTGDVNQPQHF. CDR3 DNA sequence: TGCAGCGTTGGCCTGACAGGGGATGTCAATCAGCCCCAGCATTTT.

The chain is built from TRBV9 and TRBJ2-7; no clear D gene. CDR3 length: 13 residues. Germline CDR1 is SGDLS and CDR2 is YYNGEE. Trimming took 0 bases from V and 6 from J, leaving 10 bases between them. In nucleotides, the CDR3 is TGTGCCAGCAGCGTAGCAAGGGAAAGCGAGCAGTACTTC. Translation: CASSVARESEQYF.

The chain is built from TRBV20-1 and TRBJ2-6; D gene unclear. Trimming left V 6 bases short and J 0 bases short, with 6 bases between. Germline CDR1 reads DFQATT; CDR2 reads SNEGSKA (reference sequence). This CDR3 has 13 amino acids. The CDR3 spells CSARSSGANVLTF. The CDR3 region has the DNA TGCAGTGCCCGAAGCTCTGGGGCCAACGTCCTGACTTTC.

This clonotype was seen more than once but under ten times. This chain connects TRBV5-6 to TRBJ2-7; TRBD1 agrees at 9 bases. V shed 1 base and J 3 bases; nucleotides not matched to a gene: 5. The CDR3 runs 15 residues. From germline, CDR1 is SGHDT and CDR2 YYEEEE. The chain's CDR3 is CASSLTGQGFYEQYF. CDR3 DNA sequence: TGTGCCAGCAGCTTGACGGGACAGGGTTTCTACGAGCAGTACTTC.

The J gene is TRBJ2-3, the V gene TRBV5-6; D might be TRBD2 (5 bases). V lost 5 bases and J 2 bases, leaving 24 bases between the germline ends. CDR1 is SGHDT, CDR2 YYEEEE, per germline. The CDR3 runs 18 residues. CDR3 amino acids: CASSYWTVGVLDTDTQYF. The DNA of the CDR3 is TGTGCCAGCAGTTATTGGACCGTGGGAGTTTTGGACACAGATACGCAGTATTTT.

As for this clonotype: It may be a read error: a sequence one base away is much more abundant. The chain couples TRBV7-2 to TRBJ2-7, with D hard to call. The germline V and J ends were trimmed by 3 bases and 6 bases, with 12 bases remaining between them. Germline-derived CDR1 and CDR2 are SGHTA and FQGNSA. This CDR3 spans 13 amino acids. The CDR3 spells CASSLPWLPEQYF. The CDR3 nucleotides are TGTGCCAGCAGCTTGCCATGGCTCCCCGAGCAGTACTTC.

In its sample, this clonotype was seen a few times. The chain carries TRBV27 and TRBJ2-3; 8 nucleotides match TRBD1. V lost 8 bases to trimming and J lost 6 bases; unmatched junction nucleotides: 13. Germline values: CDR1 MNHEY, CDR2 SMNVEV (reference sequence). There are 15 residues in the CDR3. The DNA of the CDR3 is TGTGCCAGCCGGGGACAGGACCCTTTCAGGGATACGCAGTATTTT. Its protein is CASRGQDPFRDTQYF.

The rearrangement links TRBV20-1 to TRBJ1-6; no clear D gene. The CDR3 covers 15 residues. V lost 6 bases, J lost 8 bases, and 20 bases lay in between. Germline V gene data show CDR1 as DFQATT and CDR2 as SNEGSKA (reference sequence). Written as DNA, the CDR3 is TGCAGTGCGCAACCGCACAGCCGCCAGGATTCACCCCTCCACTTT. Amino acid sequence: CSAQPHSRQDSPLHF.

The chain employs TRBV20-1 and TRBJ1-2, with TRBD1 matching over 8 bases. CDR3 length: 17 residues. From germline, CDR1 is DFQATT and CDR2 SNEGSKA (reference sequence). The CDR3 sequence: CNIFRGQVHGGCYGYTF. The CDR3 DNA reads TGCAATATATTCCGGGGACAGGTCCACGGCGGTTGCTATGGCTACACCTTC.

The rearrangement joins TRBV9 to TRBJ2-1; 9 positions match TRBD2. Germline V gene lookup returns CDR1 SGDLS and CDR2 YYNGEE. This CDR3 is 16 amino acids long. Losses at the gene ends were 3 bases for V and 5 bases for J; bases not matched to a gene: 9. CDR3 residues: CASSEQASGTHNEQFF. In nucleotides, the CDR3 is TGTGCCAGCAGCGAGCAGGCTAGCGGGACCCACAATGAGCAGTTCTTC.

This chain's CDR3 is CSVVPGLSGANVLTF. For the CDR3, the DNA is TGCAGCGTTGTCCCTGGGCTCTCTGGGGCCAACGTCCTGACTTTC. This chain connects TRBV29-1 to TRBJ2-6; D gene uncertain. Trimming left V 4 bases short and J 0 bases short, with 10 bases between. CDR1 is SQVTM and CDR2 is ANQGSEA in the germline V gene. The CDR3 has 15 amino acids.

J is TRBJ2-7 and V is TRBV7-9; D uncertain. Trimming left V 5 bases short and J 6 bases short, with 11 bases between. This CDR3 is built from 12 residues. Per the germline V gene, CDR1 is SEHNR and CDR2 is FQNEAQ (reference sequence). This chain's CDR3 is CASSLPGLEQYF. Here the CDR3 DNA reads TGTGCCAGCAGCCTCCCAGGCCTCGAGCAGTACTTC.

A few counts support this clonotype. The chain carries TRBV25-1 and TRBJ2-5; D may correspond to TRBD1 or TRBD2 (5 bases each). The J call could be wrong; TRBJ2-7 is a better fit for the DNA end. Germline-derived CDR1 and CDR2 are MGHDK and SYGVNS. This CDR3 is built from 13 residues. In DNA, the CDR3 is TGTGCCAGCAGTGAACGGGACGATTACGAGCAGTACTTC. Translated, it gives CASSERDDYEQYF.

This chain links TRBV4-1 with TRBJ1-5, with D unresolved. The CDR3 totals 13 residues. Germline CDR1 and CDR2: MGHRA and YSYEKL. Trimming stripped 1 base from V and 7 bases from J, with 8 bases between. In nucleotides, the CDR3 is TGCGCCAGCAGCCAAGTTGAAGGCCAGCCCCAGCATTTT. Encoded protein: CASSQVEGQPQHF.

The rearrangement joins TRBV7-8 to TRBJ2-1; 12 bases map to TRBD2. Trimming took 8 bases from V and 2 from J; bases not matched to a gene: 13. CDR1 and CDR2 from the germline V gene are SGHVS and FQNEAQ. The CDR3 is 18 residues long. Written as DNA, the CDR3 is TGTGCCAGCCGAGGTGGGACTAGCGGGCAGAAGACCTACAATGAGCAGTTCTTC. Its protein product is CASRGGTSGQKTYNEQFF.

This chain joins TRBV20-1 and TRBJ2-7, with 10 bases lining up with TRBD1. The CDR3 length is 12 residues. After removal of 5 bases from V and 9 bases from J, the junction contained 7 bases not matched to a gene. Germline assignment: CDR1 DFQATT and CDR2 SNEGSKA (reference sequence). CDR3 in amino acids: CSAGGTGEGQYF. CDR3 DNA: TGCAGTGCTGGGGGGACAGGGGAGGGGCAGTACTTC.

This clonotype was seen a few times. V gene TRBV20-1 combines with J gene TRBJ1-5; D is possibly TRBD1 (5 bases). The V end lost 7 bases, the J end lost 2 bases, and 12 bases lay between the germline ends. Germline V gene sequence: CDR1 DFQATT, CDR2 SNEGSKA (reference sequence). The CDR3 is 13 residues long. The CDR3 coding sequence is TGCAGTGGCGGGGGGACGCGCAATCAGCCCCAGCATTTT. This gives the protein CSGGGTRNQPQHF.

CDR3 loop: CASSQDLAFTYEQYF. In DNA, the CDR3 is TGCGCCAGCAGCCAAGATCTAGCGTTTACCTACGAGCAGTACTTC. This chain joins TRBV4-3 and TRBJ2-7, with D possibly being TRBD2 (6 bases). The CDR3 sequence is 15 residues long. V shed 0 bases and J shed 2 bases, with 11 bases lying between them. Per germline, CDR1 LGHNA and CDR2 YSLEER.

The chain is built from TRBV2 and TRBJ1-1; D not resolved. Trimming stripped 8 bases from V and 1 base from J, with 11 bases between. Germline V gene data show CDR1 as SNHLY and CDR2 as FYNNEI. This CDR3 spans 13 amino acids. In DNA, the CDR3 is TGTGCCAGCTTGCGAGGCGGGAACACTGAAGCTTTCTTT. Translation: CASLRGGNTEAFF.

The chain's CDR3 is CASSSTTIGGLAYGYTF. In DNA, the CDR3 is TGTGCCAGCAGCTCAACAACCATAGGGGGGCTCGCGTATGGCTACACCTTC. This chain joins TRBV7-2 and TRBJ1-2; D may be TRBD1 (6 bases). The CDR3 is made up of 17 amino acids. CDR1 SGHTA and CDR2 FQGNSA come from the germline V gene. Trimming removed 4 bases at V and 5 bases at J, with 23 bases between. Looking up the rest from reference TRBV7-2 and TRBJ1-2 gives the full variable domain: GAGVSQSPSNKVTEKGKDVELRCDPISGHTALYWYRQSLGQGLEFLIYFQGNSAPDKSGLPSDRFSAERTGGSVSTLTIQRTQQEDSAVYLCASSSTTIGGLAYGYTFGSGTRLTVV.

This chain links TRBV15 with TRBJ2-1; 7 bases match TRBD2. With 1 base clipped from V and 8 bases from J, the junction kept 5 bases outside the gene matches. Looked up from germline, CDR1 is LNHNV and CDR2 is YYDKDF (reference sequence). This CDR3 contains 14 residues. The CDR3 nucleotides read TGTGCCACCAGCAGAGGACTAGCCGTGGATGAGCAGTTCTTC. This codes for CATSRGLAVDEQFF.

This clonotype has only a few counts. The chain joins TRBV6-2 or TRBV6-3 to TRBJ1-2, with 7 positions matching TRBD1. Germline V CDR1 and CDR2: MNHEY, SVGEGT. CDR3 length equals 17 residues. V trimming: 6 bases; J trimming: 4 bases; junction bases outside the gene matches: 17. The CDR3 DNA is TGTGCCAGCAGCCAGACCGGGACAGAAAACTGGGGCTATGGCTACACCTTC. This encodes CASSQTGTENWGYGYTF.

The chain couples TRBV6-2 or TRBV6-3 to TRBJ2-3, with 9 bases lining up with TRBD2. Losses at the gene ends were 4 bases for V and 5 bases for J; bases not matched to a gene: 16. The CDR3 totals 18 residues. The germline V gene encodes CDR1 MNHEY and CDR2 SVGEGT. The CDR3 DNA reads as TGTGCCAGCAGTTCCCTCCGGGAGTTAGCGGGAGTTCTAGATACGCAGTATTTT. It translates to CASSSLRELAGVLDTQYF.

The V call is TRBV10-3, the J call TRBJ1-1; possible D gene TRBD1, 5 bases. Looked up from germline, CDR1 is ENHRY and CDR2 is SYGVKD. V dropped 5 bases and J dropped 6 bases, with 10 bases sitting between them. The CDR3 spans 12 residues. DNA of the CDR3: TGTGCCATCAGTTGGGGGGAAGCTGAAGCTTTCTTT. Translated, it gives CAISWGEAEAFF.